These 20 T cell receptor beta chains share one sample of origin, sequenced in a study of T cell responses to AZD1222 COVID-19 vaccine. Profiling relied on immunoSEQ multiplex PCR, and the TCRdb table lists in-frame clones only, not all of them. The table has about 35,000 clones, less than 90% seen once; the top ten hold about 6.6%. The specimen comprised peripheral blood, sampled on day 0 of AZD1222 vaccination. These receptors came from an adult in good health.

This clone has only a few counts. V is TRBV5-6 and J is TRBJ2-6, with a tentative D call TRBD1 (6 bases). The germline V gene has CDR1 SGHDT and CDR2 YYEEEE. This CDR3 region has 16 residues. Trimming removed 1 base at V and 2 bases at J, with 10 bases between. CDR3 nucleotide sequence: TGTGCCAGCAGCTTGCCCCCAGGGGCTGGGGCCAACGTCCTGACTTTC. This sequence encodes CASSLPPGAGANVLTF.

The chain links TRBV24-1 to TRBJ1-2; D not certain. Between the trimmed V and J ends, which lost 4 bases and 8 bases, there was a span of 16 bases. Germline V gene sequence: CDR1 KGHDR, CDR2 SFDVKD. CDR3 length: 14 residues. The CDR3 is CATSDPGRFEGYTF. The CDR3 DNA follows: TGTGCCACCAGTGACCCCGGACGTTTTGAGGGCTACACCTTC.

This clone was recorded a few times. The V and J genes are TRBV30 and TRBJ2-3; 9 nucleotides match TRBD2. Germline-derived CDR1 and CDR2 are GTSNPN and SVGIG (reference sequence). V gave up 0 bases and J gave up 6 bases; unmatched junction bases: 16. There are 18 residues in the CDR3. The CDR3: CAWSVVYPQRGAWDTQYF. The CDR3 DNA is TGTGCCTGGAGTGTAGTCTACCCCCAGCGGGGGGCCTGGGATACGCAGTATTTT. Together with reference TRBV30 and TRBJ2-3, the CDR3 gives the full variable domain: SQTIHQWPATLVQPVGSPLSLECTVEGTSNPNLYWYRQAAGRGLQLLFYSVGIGQISSEVPQNLSASRPQDRQFILSSKKLLLSDSGFYLCAWSVVYPQRGAWDTQYFGPGTRLTVL.

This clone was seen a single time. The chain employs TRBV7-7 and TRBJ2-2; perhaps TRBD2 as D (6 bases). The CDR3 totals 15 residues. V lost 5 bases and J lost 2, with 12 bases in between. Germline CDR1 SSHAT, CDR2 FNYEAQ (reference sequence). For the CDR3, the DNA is TGTGCCAGCAGCCCGCGGGGAGACAACACCGGGGAGCTGTTTTTT. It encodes CASSPRGDNTGELFF.

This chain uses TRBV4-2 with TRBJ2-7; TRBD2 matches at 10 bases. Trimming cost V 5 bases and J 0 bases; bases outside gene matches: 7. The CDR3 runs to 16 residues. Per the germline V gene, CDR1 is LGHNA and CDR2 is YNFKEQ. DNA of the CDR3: TGTGCCAGCAGCTTTAGGACTAGCGGACACTCCTACGAGCAGTACTTC. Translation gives CASSFRTSGHSYEQYF.

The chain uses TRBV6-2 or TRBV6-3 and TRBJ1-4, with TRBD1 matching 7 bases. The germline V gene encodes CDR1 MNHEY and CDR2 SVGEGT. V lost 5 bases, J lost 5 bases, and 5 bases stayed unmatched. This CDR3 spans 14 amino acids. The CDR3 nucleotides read TGTGCCAGCAGTCGTCGGGGACAGAATGAAAAACTGTTTTTT. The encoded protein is CASSRRGQNEKLFF.

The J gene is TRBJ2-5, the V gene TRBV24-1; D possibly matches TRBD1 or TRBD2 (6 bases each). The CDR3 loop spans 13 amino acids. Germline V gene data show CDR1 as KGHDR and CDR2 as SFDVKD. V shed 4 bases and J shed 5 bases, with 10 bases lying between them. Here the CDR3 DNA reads TGTGCCACCAGTGAGGGGGGCCGGGAGACCCAGTACTTC. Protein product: CATSEGGRETQYF.

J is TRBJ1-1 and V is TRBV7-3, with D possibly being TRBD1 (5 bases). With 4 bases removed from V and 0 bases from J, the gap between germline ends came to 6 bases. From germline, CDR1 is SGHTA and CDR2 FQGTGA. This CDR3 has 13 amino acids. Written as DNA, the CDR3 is TGTGCCAGCAGCTGGGGGATGAACACTGAAGCTTTCTTT. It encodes CASSWGMNTEAFF. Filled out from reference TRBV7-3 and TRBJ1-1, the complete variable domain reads GAGVSQTPSNKVTEKGKYVELRCDPISGHTALYWYRQSLGQGPEFLIYFQGTGAADDSGLPNDRFFAVRPEGSVSTLKIQRTERGDSAVYLCASSWGMNTEAFFGQGTRLTVV.

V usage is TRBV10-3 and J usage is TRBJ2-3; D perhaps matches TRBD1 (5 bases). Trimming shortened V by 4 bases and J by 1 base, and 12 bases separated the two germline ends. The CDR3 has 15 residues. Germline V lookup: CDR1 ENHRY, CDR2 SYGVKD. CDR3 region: CAISGREEGTDTQYF. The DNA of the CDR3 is TGTGCCATCAGTGGCAGGGAAGAGGGCACAGATACGCAGTATTTT.

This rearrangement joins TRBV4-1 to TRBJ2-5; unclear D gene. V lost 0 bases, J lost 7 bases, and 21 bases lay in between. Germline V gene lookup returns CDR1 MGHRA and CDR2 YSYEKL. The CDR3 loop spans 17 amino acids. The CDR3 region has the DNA TGCGCCAGCAGCCAAGATCCTGCCAGCGCGGTCTGGGGGACCCAGTACTTC. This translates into CASSQDPASAVWGTQYF.

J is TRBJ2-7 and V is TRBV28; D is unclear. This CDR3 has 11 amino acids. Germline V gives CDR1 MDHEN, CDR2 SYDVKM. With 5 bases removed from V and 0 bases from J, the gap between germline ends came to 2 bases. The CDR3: CASSISYEQYF. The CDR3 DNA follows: TGTGCCAGCAGTATCTCCTACGAGCAGTACTTC.

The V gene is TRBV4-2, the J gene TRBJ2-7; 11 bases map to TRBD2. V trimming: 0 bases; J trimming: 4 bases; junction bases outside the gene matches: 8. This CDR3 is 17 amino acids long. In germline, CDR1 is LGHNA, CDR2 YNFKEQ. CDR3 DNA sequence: TGTGCCAGCAGCCAAGAGTTACCTAGCGGGGGGTTGTACGAGCAGTACTTC. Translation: CASSQELPSGGLYEQYF.

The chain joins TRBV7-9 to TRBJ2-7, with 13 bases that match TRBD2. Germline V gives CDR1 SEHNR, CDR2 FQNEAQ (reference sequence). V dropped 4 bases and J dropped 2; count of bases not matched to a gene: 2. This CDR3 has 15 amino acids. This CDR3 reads CASSSGLAGTYEQYF. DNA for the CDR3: TGTGCCAGCAGCTCGGGACTAGCGGGGACCTACGAGCAGTACTTC.

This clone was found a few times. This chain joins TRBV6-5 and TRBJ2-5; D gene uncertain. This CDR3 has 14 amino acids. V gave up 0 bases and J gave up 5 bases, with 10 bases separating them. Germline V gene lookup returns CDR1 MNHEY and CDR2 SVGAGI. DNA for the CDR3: TGTGCCAGCAGTTACTCGGGGAAAATGGAGACCCAGTACTTC. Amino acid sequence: CASSYSGKMETQYF.

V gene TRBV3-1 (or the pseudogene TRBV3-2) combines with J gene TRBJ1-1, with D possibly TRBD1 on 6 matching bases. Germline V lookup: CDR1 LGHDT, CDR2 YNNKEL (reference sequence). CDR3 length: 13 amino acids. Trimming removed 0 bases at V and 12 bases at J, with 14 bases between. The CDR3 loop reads CASSQDGHRVPFF. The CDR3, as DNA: TGTGCCAGCAGCCAAGATGGACACAGGGTTCCTTTCTTT.

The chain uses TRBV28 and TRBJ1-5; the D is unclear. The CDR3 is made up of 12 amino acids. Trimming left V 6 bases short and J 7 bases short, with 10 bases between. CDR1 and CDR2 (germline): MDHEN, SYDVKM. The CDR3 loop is CASRPLLQPQHF. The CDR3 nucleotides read TGTGCCAGCAGACCCTTGCTGCAGCCCCAGCATTTT.

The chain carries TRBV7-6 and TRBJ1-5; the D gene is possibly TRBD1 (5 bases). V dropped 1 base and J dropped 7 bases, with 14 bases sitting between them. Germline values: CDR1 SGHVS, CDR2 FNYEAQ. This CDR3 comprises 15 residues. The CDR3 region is CASSLGSGSGQPQHF. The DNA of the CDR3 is TGTGCCAGCAGCTTAGGGTCAGGGTCCGGGCAGCCCCAGCATTTT.

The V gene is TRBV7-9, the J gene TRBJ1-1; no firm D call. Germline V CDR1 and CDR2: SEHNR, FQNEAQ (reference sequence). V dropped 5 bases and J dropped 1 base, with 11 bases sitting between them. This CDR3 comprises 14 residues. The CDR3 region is CASSPLWENTEAFF. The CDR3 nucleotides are TGTGCCAGCAGCCCCCTGTGGGAGAACACTGAAGCTTTCTTT.

CDR3 region: CASSSTGGWGTYEQYF. The CDR3 DNA sequence: TGCGCCAGCAGCTCCACCGGGGGGTGGGGGACCTACGAGCAGTACTTC. V and J are TRBV5-1 and TRBJ2-7, with 7 bases fitting TRBD2. There are 16 residues in the CDR3. Trimming took 3 bases from V and 2 from J; bases not matched to a gene: 11. Per germline, CDR1 SGHRS and CDR2 YFSETQ.

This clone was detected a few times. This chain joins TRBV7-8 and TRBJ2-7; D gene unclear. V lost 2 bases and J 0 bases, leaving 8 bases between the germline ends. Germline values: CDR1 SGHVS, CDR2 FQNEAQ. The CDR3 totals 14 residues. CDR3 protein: CASSLRTASYEQYF. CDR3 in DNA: TGTGCCAGCAGCTTACGGACCGCCTCCTACGAGCAGTACTTC.